One T cell receptor beta chain is described in this entry. The data are from a study of blood T cells in healthy people across ages. Primers used in a second PCR of roughly 7 to 11 cycles were a sample-barcoded 5' primer and a J-beta primer mix. Via MiXCR, TCRdb re-called the 5' RACE reads, giving one row per CDR3 protein. Among roughly 730,000 distinct CDR3 sequences listed, about 56% were seen once. Trimming removed 2 bases from V and 5 bases from J, with 9 bases in between. The germline V gene has CDR1 SGHVS and CDR2 FQNEAQ. This CDR3 has 14 residues. This receptor was taken from a man between 40 and 49 years old in good health. The V call is TRBV7-8, the J call TRBJ2-2; no clear D gene. Sequenced sample: blood. In nucleotides, the CDR3 is TGTGCCAGCAGCTTATTGGGGAAAACCGGGGAGCTGTTTTTT. It encodes CASSLLGKTGELFF.